These T cell receptor beta chains were read from a single sample in a study of cytomegalovirus exposure and HLA in healthy donors. Sequencing used immunoSEQ multiplex PCR; TCRdb keeps in-frame clones, though not all of them. This sample has some 150,000 clones, with 75% to 85% found just once. Material for sequencing was PBMCs. These receptors came from a middle-aged woman in good health and CMV-seropositive. Both conserved end residues are part of each CDR3. D genes are given only for firm matches. Rows give clone size only sometimes, using once, few, many, or a class for an expanded clone.

j_gene | abundance | d_gene | v_gene | CDR3nt | CDR3aa
TRBJ1-2 | . | . | TRBV5-1 | TGCGCCAGCAGCTTGGGCTTACAGGGAACTGACTATGGCTACACCTTC | CASSLGLQGTDYGYTF
TRBJ2-1 | . | TRBD2 | TRBV19 | TGTGCCAGTAGTGGGACGGGACTAGCGGGAGGGCTAGGCTCCTACAATGAGCAGTTCTTC | CASSGTGLAGGLGSYNEQFF
TRBJ2-7 | . | . | TRBV15 | TGTGCCACCAGCAGAGAGGCGGGGACCTACGAGCAGTACTTC | CATSREAGTYEQYF
TRBJ1-2 | . | TRBD1 | TRBV7-2 | TGTGCCAGCAGCTTACAGACAGGGAGTAACTATGGCTACACCTTC | CASSLQTGSNYGYTF
TRBJ2-1 | . | . | TRBV10-3 | TGTGCCATCAGTGACCGCAGCGGTAGCTCCTACAATGAGCAGTTCTTC | CAISDRSGSSYNEQFF
TRBJ2-3 | . | TRBD2 | TRBV30 | TGTGCCTGGAGTGTCCCGGGACTAGCGGGAGCTACGCAGTATTTT | CAWSVPGLAGATQYF
TRBJ1-2 | . | TRBD1 | TRBV19 | TGTGCCAGTAGTGTCGGGACAGGCGGCGGCTTTTATGGCTACACCTTC | CASSVGTGGGFYGYTF
TRBJ1-2 | once | . | TRBV5-1 | TGCGCCAGCAGCTATGACAGGTCGGGCTACACCTTC | CASSYDRSGYTF
TRBJ2-7 | . | TRBD2 | TRBV7-9 | TGTGCCAGCAGTCGGGACTACTCCTACGAGCAGTACTTC | CASSRDYSYEQYF
TRBJ2-1 | . | TRBD2 | TRBV18 | TGTGCCAGCTCACCACCGGTGCGGGGGGGGTCCTACAATGAGCAGTTCTTC | CASSPPVRGGSYNEQFF
TRBJ2-2 | . | TRBD1 | TRBV5-1 | TGCGCCAGCAGCTTTTCAGGGGGTACGAACACCGGGGAGCTGTTTTTT | CASSFSGGTNTGELFF
TRBJ2-7 | . | . | TRBV4-1 | TGCGCCAGCAGCCAAGTAGTCCAAATCAACGAGCAGTACTTC | CASSQVVQINEQYF
TRBJ1-1 | . | . | TRBV9 | TGTGCCAGCAGCGTAGGAGGGTCCCGAGCGTTGGCTGAAGCTTTCTTT | CASSVGGSRALAEAFF
TRBJ1-3 | . | . | TRBV15 | TGTGCCACCAGCCCAGACAGGTTCGGAAACACCATATATTTT | CATSPDRFGNTIYF
TRBJ2-1 | once | . | TRBV9 | TGTGCCAGCAGCGTAAACTCTTACAATGAGCAGTTCTTC | CASSVNSYNEQFF
TRBJ2-1 | few | TRBD2 | TRBV19 | TGTGCCAGTAGGACTAGCGGGAGGGTAAGGGACAATGAGCAGTTCTTC | CASRTSGRVRDNEQFF
TRBJ2-3 | . | TRBD2 | TRBV27 | TGTGCCAGCATGTTCGGACTAGCGGCAGATACGCAGTATTTT | CASMFGLAADTQYF
TRBJ1-1 | . | . | TRBV19 | TGTGCCAGTAGTATAGACAGAAACACTGAAGCTTTCTTT | CASSIDRNTEAFF
TRBJ1-1 | . | . | TRBV2 | TGTGCCAGCTGTGGGGACTTTAACACTGAAGCTTTCTTT | CASCGDFNTEAFF
TRBJ2-7 | . | TRBD1 | TRBV11-2 | TGTGCCAGCAGCCCGAGGACAGGGAGCTCCTACGAGCAGTACTTC | CASSPRTGSSYEQYF
TRBJ1-1 | . | . | TRBV2 | TGTGCCAGCAGTGAAAGGCGAGGAGAAAACAACACTGAAGCTTTCTTT | CASSERRGENNTEAFF
TRBJ1-1 | . | . | TRBV10-1 | TGCGCCAGCAGCTACAGGCTAAACACTGAAGCTTTCTTT | CASSYRLNTEAFF
TRBJ2-7 | . | TRBD2 | TRBV15 | TGTGCCACCAGCAGAGTAACTAGGCGGGAGGGTTACGAGCAGTACTTC | CATSRVTRREGYEQYF
TRBJ2-1 | . | TRBD2 | TRBV28 | TGTGCCAGCAGTGGTAGCGGGAGGGTCAATGAGCAGTTCTTC | CASSGSGRVNEQFF
TRBJ2-6 | once | . | TRBV9 | TGTGCCAGCAGCGTAGCAGAGGGCCGCTCTGGGGCCAACGTCCTGACTTTC | CASSVAEGRSGANVLTF
TRBJ2-7 | . | TRBD2 | TRBV5-1 | TGCGCCAGCAAGGGACTAGCGGGGTCTAGCTCCTACGAGCAGTACTTC | CASKGLAGSSSYEQYF
TRBJ2-7 | . | TRBD2 | TRBV7-3 | TGTGCCAGCAGCTTAGGGCTAGCGGGAGTTTACGAGCAGTACTTC | CASSLGLAGVYEQYF
TRBJ2-5 | . | . | TRBV5-1 | TGCGCCAGCAGTGTTCTGGGGAGGGAGACCCAGTACTTC | CASSVLGRETQYF
TRBJ2-7 | . | TRBD1 | TRBV10-3 | TGTGCCATCAGTACCTTGGGACAGCTAAACTACGAGCAGTACTTC | CAISTLGQLNYEQYF
TRBJ2-3 | . | . | TRBV6-1 | TGTGCCAGCAGTGACAGGGAAAGAACAGATACGCAGTATTTT | CASSDRERTDTQYF
TRBJ1-1 | once | . | TRBV7-9 | TGTGCCAGCAGCTTAGCGCTGGCCAAAAGAAGCACTGAAGCTTTCTTT | CASSLALAKRSTEAFF
TRBJ2-7 | few | TRBD1 | TRBV27 | TGTGCCAGCAGTTTTCGGACAGGGACCCACGAGCAGTACTTC | CASSFRTGTHEQYF
TRBJ2-7 | . | TRBD1 | TRBV19 | TGTGCCAGTAGTATGGGTTCCGGACAGGGTGAAGAGCAGTACTTC | CASSMGSGQGEEQYF
TRBJ1-5 | . | . | TRBV6-6 | TGTGCCAGCAGTGATCCGGGACTCAGCAATCAGCCCCAGCATTTT | CASSDPGLSNQPQHF
TRBJ2-1 | . | TRBD1 | TRBV28 | TGTGCCAGCAGTCAGAGATACAGGGGGCGTGGCCTACACAATGAGCAGTTCTTC | CASSQRYRGRGLHNEQFF
TRBJ2-1 | . | . | TRBV11-3 | TGTGCCAGCAGCTGGACATCCGGTTACAATGAGCAGTTCTTC | CASSWTSGYNEQFF
TRBJ2-5 | . | TRBD2 | TRBV29-1 | TGCAGCGTCAACCTAGCGGGAGAGACCCAGTACTTC | CSVNLAGETQYF
TRBJ1-4 | . | . | TRBV30 | TGTGCCTGGAGTGTACAACTACGGGATGAAAAACTGTTTTTT | CAWSVQLRDEKLFF